Reported below is one T cell receptor beta chain. The treatment denotes: some 20 received Ad26.COV2.S at low or high dose, single or two shots; about 5 received placebo; per-sample allocation not given. Following the first vaccine or placebo injection, samples were taken on day 63. Clones were sequenced by immunoSEQ multiplex PCR, and TCRdb holds only the in-frame ones, with some missing. The sample yields about 480,000 clones, 70% to 90% seen once. This record belongs to a study of Ad26.COV2.S vaccination and SARS-CoV-2 variants. The CDR3 contains 12 residues. The V end was cut by 5 bases, the J end by 6 bases, with 10 bases between.

This rearrangement joins TRBV12-3 or TRBV12-4 to TRBJ1-1; D call uncertain. The sample was peripheral blood, taken in a trial of Ad26.COV2.S vaccine versus placebo. The receptor was isolated from a person aged 18 to 65 who received the Ad26.COV2.S COVID-19 vaccine or a placebo. The CDR3 here is CASSPSVPEAFF. As DNA, the CDR3 is TGTGCCAGCAGTCCAAGCGTCCCTGAAGCTTTCTTT.